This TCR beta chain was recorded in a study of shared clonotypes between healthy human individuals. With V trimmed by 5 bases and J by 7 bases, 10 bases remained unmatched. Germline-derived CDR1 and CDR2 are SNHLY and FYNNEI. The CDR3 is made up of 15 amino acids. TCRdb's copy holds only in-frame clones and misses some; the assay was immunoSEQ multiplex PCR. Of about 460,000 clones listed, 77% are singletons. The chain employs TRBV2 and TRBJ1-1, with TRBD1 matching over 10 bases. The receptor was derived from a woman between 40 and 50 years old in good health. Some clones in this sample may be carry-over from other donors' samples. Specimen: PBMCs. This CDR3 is CASSHDRDRGREAFF. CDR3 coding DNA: TGTGCCAGCAGTCACGACCGGGACAGGGGACGTGAAGCTTTCTTT.